This T cell receptor beta chain was documented in a study of blood T cell repertoires in COVID-19. For the study at large: Donors in the United States, Italy and Spain gave samples during acute or convalescent COVID-19. T cells, B-cell-depleted T cells, or PBMCs provided the cDNA or gDNA that served as material.

From germline, CDR1 is KGHDR and CDR2 SFDVKD. J was trimmed by 4 bases and V by 3 bases; bases with no gene match: 6. The CDR3 sequence is 16 residues long. Methods used by the authors: Amplified reference gene primers provided the basis for estimating nucleated cell counts. Only in-frame clones appear in the TCRdb table, and some are missing; sequencing was by immunoSEQ multiplex PCR. V, J and clone size are taken as reported in that table, and D and trimming were inferred from the DNA itself. Altogether 200,000 to 300,000 clones are present, 70% to 90% being singletons, with the ten largest covering 5.5% to 8%.

V usage is TRBV24-1 and J usage is TRBJ2-1, with 9 bases identical to TRBD1. The sequence came from a woman in her fifties or sixties with active or convalescent COVID-19. The specimen sequenced was peripheral blood. For the CDR3, the DNA is TGTGCCACCAGTGATCCGGGACAGGGTTGGTACAATGAGCAGTTCTTC. Amino acid sequence: CATSDPGQGWYNEQFF.